This record covers a single TCR beta chain. In the original processing: Estimated nucleated cell counts came from reference gene primer amplification. Method: immunoSEQ multiplex PCR; TCRdb's copy keeps in-frame clones and lacks some. V, J and clone size are taken as reported in that table, and D and trimming were inferred from the DNA itself. The data hold 140,000 or so clones, with 75% to 90% observed a single time. This sample stems from a study of blood T cell repertoires in COVID-19. Across the whole study: Spain, Italy and the United States supplied samples that represented acute and convalescent COVID-19. From T cells, B-cell-depleted T cells, or PBMCs came the material, which was cDNA or gDNA.

Trimming shortened V by 3 bases and J by 2 bases, and 13 bases separated the two germline ends. Germline values: CDR1 WNHNN, CDR2 SYGVQD (reference sequence). The CDR3 runs 15 residues. The clonotype comes from a human donor in a cohort sampled during active COVID-19. The gene calls are TRBV10-1 and TRBJ1-1, with a possible D match to TRBD1 (6 bases). Specimen: peripheral blood. The CDR3 DNA is TGCGCCAGCAGTGATGAACAGGGCCTCAACACTGAAGCTTTCTTT. This gives the protein CASSDEQGLNTEAFF.